What follows are 25 T cell receptor beta chains derived from one specimen sequenced in a study of T-cell reconstitution after alpha-beta-depleted transplantation in children. The TCRbeta library was prepared with unique molecular identifiers. MiXCR was run by TCRdb on the PCR reads, yielding one entry per CDR3 protein. The table lists 500,000 to 750,000 distinct CDR3 sequences, roughly 27% of them singletons. The specimen comprised PBMCs, sampled before TCRalphabeta/CD19-depleted stem cell transplant. These receptor sequences come from a boy under three years old with Wiskott-Aldrich syndrome, due to receive a stem cell transplant.

This sequence joins TRBV21-1 and TRBJ1-2. TRBV21-1 corresponds to a pseudogene. The CDR3 is 15 amino acids. DNA for the CDR3: TGTGCCAGCAGCAAATGGTGCGGGGATACTGGCGGCTACACCTTC. Translating it yields CASSKWCGDTGGYTF.

A few counts support this clonotype. The V and J genes are TRBV5-1 and TRBJ2-1; TRBD1 is a possible D gene (6 bases). V lost 0 bases to trimming and J lost 5 bases, with 12 bases between them. CDR1 SGHRS and CDR2 YFSETQ come from the germline V gene. The CDR3 has 15 amino acids. The CDR3 region is CASSLGQGRDNEQFF. DNA of the CDR3: TGCGCCAGCAGCTTGGGGCAGGGGCGGGACAATGAGCAGTTCTTC.

The chain links TRBV12-3 or TRBV12-4 to TRBJ2-1; D is perhaps TRBD2 (6 bases). The CDR3 loop spans 15 amino acids. V lost 3 bases and J 2 bases, leaving 11 bases between the germline ends. CDR3 DNA sequence: TGTGCCAGCAGTTTTAGCGGAGGGACCTACAATGAGCAGTTCTTC. Translation gives CASSFSGGTYNEQFF.

CDR3: CASSSSSPWTSILSEQYF. Written as DNA, the CDR3 is TGTGCCAGCAGCTCATCATCGCCTTGGACATCCATTCTATCCGAGCAGTACTTC. The V call is TRBV13, the J call TRBJ2-7, with D possibly being TRBD1 (5 bases). The CDR3 has 18 amino acids. The V gene lost 4 bases and the J gene lost 6 bases, with 28 bases spanning the gap. The germline V gene encodes CDR1 PRHDT and CDR2 FYEKMQ (reference sequence).

This rearrangement joins TRBV11-1 to TRBJ2-1; D may match TRBD1 or TRBD2 (5 bases each). Per the germline V gene, CDR1 is SGHAT and CDR2 is FQDESV (reference sequence). The CDR3 is made up of 18 amino acids. The ends were cut back, 1 base at V and 10 bases at J, with 26 bases in the middle. CDR3 coding DNA: TGTGCCAGCAGCTTAGGTAGGCCCGGGACCCTGTACCAAGGGGAGCAGTTCTTC. The encoded protein is CASSLGRPGTLYQGEQFF. Variable domain in full (rest from reference TRBV11-1 and TRBJ2-1): EAEVAQSPRYKITEKSQAVAFWCDPISGHATLYWYRQILGQGPELLVQFQDESVVDDSQLPKDRFSAERLKGVDSTLKIQPAELGDSAMYLCASSLGRPGTLYQGEQFFGPGTRLTVL.

V is TRBV20-1 and J is TRBJ1-5, with 10 bases matching TRBD1. CDR3 size: 14 residues. Trimming cost V 3 bases and J 6 bases; bases outside gene matches: 5. The germline V gene has CDR1 DFQATT and CDR2 SNEGSKA (reference sequence). The CDR3 spells CSASRTGGAQPQHF. The DNA for the CDR3 is TGCAGTGCTAGTCGGACAGGGGGAGCTCAGCCCCAGCATTTT.

The chain employs TRBV5-1 and TRBJ2-1; 9 positions agree with TRBD2. This CDR3 spans 16 amino acids. Germline V lookup: CDR1 SGHRS, CDR2 YFSETQ. With V trimmed by 1 base and J by 4 bases, 6 bases remained unmatched. CDR3: CASSLFSTSGYNEQFF. The CDR3 coding sequence is TGCGCCAGCAGCTTGTTCTCTACTAGCGGGTACAATGAGCAGTTCTTC. Together with reference TRBV5-1 and TRBJ2-1, the CDR3 gives the full variable domain: KAGVTQTPRYLIKTRGQQVTLSCSPISGHRSVSWYQQTPGQGLQFLFEYFSETQRNKGNFPGRFSGRQFSNSRSEMNVSTLELGDSALYLCASSLFSTSGYNEQFFGPGTRLTVL.

There are a few counts of this clonotype. This CDR3 is CASSRELGAYEQYF. Here the CDR3 DNA reads TGCGCCAGCAGCCGAGAACTAGGAGCCTACGAGCAGTACTTC. V is TRBV4-1 and J is TRBJ2-7; D is perhaps TRBD2 (5 bases). CDR1 MGHRA and CDR2 YSYEKL come from the germline V gene. The ends were cut back, 4 bases at V and 2 bases at J, with 12 bases in the middle. The CDR3 contains 14 residues.

The V and J genes are TRBV20-1 and TRBJ2-1; D is unclear. Per germline, CDR1 DFQATT and CDR2 SNEGSKA (reference sequence). This CDR3 is built from 13 residues. Trimming took off 3 bases at V and 6 bases at J, with 12 bases between the two ends. CDR3 sequence: CSARDRTVNEQFF. In DNA, the CDR3 is TGCAGTGCTAGGGATAGGACGGTCAATGAGCAGTTCTTC.

This clonotype occurred a few times. The rearrangement links TRBV19 to TRBJ1-2, with 9 bases fitting TRBD1. This CDR3 contains 14 residues. The germline CDR1 and CDR2 sequences are LNHDA and SQIVND (reference sequence). Germline trimming cut 3 bases from V and 2 bases from J; bases unmatched to any gene: 1. In DNA, the CDR3 is TGTGCCAGTAGTATCGGACAGGGGAACTATGGCTACACCTTC. Amino acids: CASSIGQGNYGYTF.

This clonotype was observed a handful of times. The chain links TRBV5-1 to TRBJ2-3; no clear D gene. The V end was cut by 2 bases, the J end by 5 bases, with 9 bases between. The CDR3 spans 13 residues. Germline V gene data show CDR1 as SGHRS and CDR2 as YFSETQ. CDR3 bases: TGCGCCAGCAGCTTACAGAATGAAGATACGCAGTATTTT. Translating gives CASSLQNEDTQYF.

The chain is built from TRBV28 and TRBJ2-1; 12 bases line up with TRBD2. Germline CDR1 is MDHEN and CDR2 is SYDVKM. V was pared by 2 bases and J by 4 bases, with 6 bases of the junction left unmatched. CDR3 length: 17 residues. CDR3 sequence: CASSLATSGRGYNEQFF. The CDR3 DNA reads TGTGCCAGCAGTTTAGCGACTAGCGGGAGAGGATACAATGAGCAGTTCTTC.

Only a few counts were recorded for this clonotype. Here the CDR3 DNA reads TGTGCCATCAGTGTTCAAATGGGACTAGCGGGAGGCTACGAGCAGTACTTC. Translation gives CAISVQMGLAGGYEQYF. V and J are TRBV10-3 and TRBJ2-7, with TRBD2 identical over 15 bases. CDR1 and CDR2 (germline): ENHRY, SYGVKD. V was clipped by 4 bases and J by 3 bases; unmatched bases: 7. The CDR3 has 17 residues.

This clonotype has a single count. The gene calls are TRBV4-1 and TRBJ2-3; D gene uncertain. The CDR3 totals 14 residues. Germline V lookup: CDR1 MGHRA, CDR2 YSYEKL. Trimming pared 0 bases from V and 2 bases from J, leaving 6 bases between. In DNA, the CDR3 is TGCGCCAGCAGCCAAGATGGTGCCACAGATACGCAGTATTTT. Encoded protein: CASSQDGATDTQYF.

This clonotype showed up just a few times. This rearrangement joins TRBV29-1 to TRBJ2-3, with TRBD2 matching over 13 bases. This CDR3 is built from 17 residues. Germline V gives CDR1 SQVTM, CDR2 ANQGSEA. With 4 bases clipped from V and 2 bases from J, the junction kept 9 bases outside the gene matches. The CDR3 DNA is TGCAGCGTTGCCACTAGCGGGAGGGCCATTAACACAGATACGCAGTATTTT. As protein: CSVATSGRAINTDTQYF.

There are a few counts of this clonotype. This chain links TRBV6-2 or TRBV6-3 with TRBJ2-7, with TRBD2 matching 10 bases. The CDR3 extends over 18 amino acids. Trimming at V came to 5 bases and at J to 2 bases, leaving 15 bases not matched to a gene. Germline values: CDR1 MNHEY, CDR2 SVGEGT. The CDR3 DNA reads TGTGCCAGCAGTCCCGGGGTAGCGGGAGGTAACTCCCCCTACGAGCAGTACTTC. Translated, it gives CASSPGVAGGNSPYEQYF.

V is TRBV10-3 and J is TRBJ2-5; 10 bases fit TRBD2. The CDR3 has 14 amino acids. Germline loops: CDR1 ENHRY, CDR2 SYGVKD. Germline trimming cut 6 bases from V and 2 bases from J; bases unmatched to any gene: 3. The DNA for the CDR3 is TGTGCCATCAGCCCGACTAGCGGGCAAGAGACCCAGTACTTC. It codes for CAISPTSGQETQYF.

The DNA for the CDR3 is TGTGCCAGCAGCTTATTTATCCGGGAGACCTACAATGAGCAGTTCTTC. This codes for CASSLFIRETYNEQFF. The V gene is TRBV7-2, the J gene TRBJ2-1, with TRBD2 as a possible D gene (6 bases). The V and J ends lost 2 bases and 2 bases respectively, with 13 bases between them. Germline V gene data show CDR1 as SGHTA and CDR2 as FQGNSA. The CDR3 extends over 16 amino acids.

In this sample, this clonotype turned up a few times. The J gene is TRBJ2-3, the V gene TRBV5-1; D is unresolved. Germline CDR1 is SGHRS and CDR2 is YFSETQ. Trimming cost V 7 bases and J 2 bases, with 14 bases left between them. CDR3 length: 14 residues. CDR3 nucleotides: TGCGCCAGCTGCCTCTCGGGCTACACAGATACGCAGTATTTT. This gives the protein CASCLSGYTDTQYF.

In its sample, this clonotype was seen a few times. The chain couples TRBV5-1 to TRBJ2-1, with 9 bases aligning to TRBD1. The CDR3 consists of 15 residues. The J segment lost 8 bases and the V segment lost 2 bases, leaving 8 bases of the junction unmatched. Germline CDR1 SGHRS, CDR2 YFSETQ. The CDR3 nucleotides are TGCGCCAGCAGCTTCCAGGGACAGGGTATCGATGAGCAGTTCTTC. It specifies CASSFQGQGIDEQFF.

There are a few counts of this clonotype. This sequence joins TRBV29-1 and TRBJ2-5; 14 positions agree with TRBD2. Germline lookup yields CDR1 SQVTM and CDR2 ANQGSEA. This CDR3 is 13 amino acids long. The V segment lost 4 bases and the J segment 7 bases; nucleotides outside the gene matches: 2. CDR3 bases: TGCAGCGTTGCCGGGACTAGCGGGGGGACCCAGTACTTC. It translates to CSVAGTSGGTQYF.

The sample holds a few counts of this clonotype. The rearrangement links TRBV7-9 to TRBJ2-3; D is uncertain. The CDR3 has 13 amino acids. Germline V gene data show CDR1 as SEHNR and CDR2 as FQNEAQ (reference sequence). The ends were cut back, 3 bases at V and 5 bases at J, with 9 bases in the middle. The CDR3 coding sequence is TGTGCCAGCAGCTTGTCTATGCGAGATACGCAGTATTTT. Translated, it gives CASSLSMRDTQYF. The entire variable domain, with the rest obtained from reference TRBV7-9 and TRBJ2-3, is as follows: DTGVSQNPRHKITKRGQNVTFRCDPISEHNRLYWYRQTLGQGPEFLTYFQNEAQLEKSRLLSDRFSAERPKGSFSTLEIQRTEQGDSAMYLCASSLSMRDTQYFGPGTRLTVL.

This clonotype was seen only a few times. The genes are TRBV5-1 and TRBJ2-7; 7 bases map to TRBD2. The CDR3 contains 14 residues. The J segment lost 3 bases and the V segment lost 0 bases, leaving 3 bases of the junction unmatched. CDR1 and CDR2 (germline): SGHRS, YFSETQ. The CDR3 protein is CASSLGGGLYEQYF. The CDR3 bases are TGCGCCAGCAGCTTGGGGGGAGGGCTCTACGAGCAGTACTTC.

This clonotype was observed a handful of times. The chain is built from TRBV27 and TRBJ2-5, with D perhaps TRBD2 (6 bases). V lost 3 bases to trimming and J lost 4 bases, with 15 bases between them. The CDR3 has 15 amino acids. Germline lookup yields CDR1 MNHEY and CDR2 SMNVEV (reference sequence). Here the CDR3 DNA reads TGTGCCAGCAGTTTTCATTACGGAGCGGGAGAGACCCAGTACTTC. It specifies CASSFHYGAGETQYF.

The rearrangement uses TRBV30 and TRBJ2-3; D not resolved. This CDR3 is 11 amino acids long. Germline CDR1 is GTSNPN and CDR2 is SVGIG (reference sequence). The V gene lost 2 bases and the J gene lost 4 bases, with 4 bases spanning the gap. The DNA of the CDR3 is TGTGCCTGGAGTCAGTCAGATACGCAGTATTTT. This gives the protein CAWSQSDTQYF.